The 20 T cell receptor beta chains reported below all come from one sample, sequenced in a study of regulatory T cells in long-lasting Graves disease. Through Arm-PCR of CDR3 regions and iRepertoire HTBI primers, TCR beta libraries were built. TCRdb ran MiXCR on the multiplex PCR reads and lists one entry per CDR3 protein. This table holds about 440,000 distinct CDR3 sequences, about 15% found once. Stated time point: newly diagnosed GD, antithyroid drugs for less than 3 months. The authors made the TCR library using RNA they extracted from PBMCs. These data were likewise used in another study, on T cells in Graves' hyperthyroidism and ophthalmopathy.

The sequences come from peripheral blood mononuclear cells (PBMCs), collected at new diagnosis, from a patient treated with antithyroid drugs. Every receptor here comes from a woman aged 30 to 39 with Graves disease.

This clonotype was picked up a small number of times. CDR3 nucleotide sequence: TGCAGTGCTCCTATACTAGCGGGACCCAGGGGGGAGCAGTACTTC. Protein product: CSAPILAGPRGEQYF. The chain has TRBV20-1 and TRBJ2-7; 10 bases are shared with TRBD2. CDR3 length equals 15 residues. Germline lookup yields CDR1 DFQATT and CDR2 SNEGSKA (reference sequence). After removal of 5 bases from V and 7 bases from J, the junction contained 14 bases not matched to a gene.

The sample holds many counts of this clonotype. The V and J genes are TRBV3-1 and TRBJ2-5; 11 bases are shared with TRBD1. In germline, CDR1 is LGHDT, CDR2 YNNKEL (reference sequence). V lost 0 bases to trimming and J lost 1 base; unmatched junction nucleotides: 7. The length of the CDR3 is 18 residues. The DNA for the CDR3 is TGTGCCAGCAGCCAAGATTTTTGGGGACAGGGGGGCCAAGAGACCCAGTACTTC. Translated, it gives CASSQDFWGQGGQETQYF.

This clonotype was observed a few times. V gene TRBV9 combines with J gene TRBJ1-2, with no clear D. CDR1 and CDR2 from the germline V gene are SGDLS and YYNGEE. V lost 0 bases, J lost 4 bases, and 13 bases lay in between. The CDR3 is 15 residues long. CDR3 sequence: CASSVEGNTAYGYTF. DNA of the CDR3: TGTGCCAGCAGCGTAGAGGGCAATACGGCCTATGGCTACACCTTC.

This clonotype showed up just a few times. V usage is TRBV5-4 and J usage is TRBJ2-3; D might be TRBD2 (5 bases). The CDR3 has 13 residues. The V end was cut by 5 bases, the J end by 2 bases, with 9 bases between. Germline V gene lookup returns CDR1 SGHNT and CDR2 YYREEE (reference sequence). The CDR3 nucleotides are TGTGCCAGCAGGCAGCGGTCCACAGATACGCAGTATTTT. This translates into CASRQRSTDTQYF.

This clonotype was counted at least ten times. The genes are TRBV20-1 and TRBJ2-1; TRBD2 aligns across 10 bases. The CDR3 sequence is 15 residues long. Looked up from germline, CDR1 is DFQATT and CDR2 is SNEGSKA (reference sequence). V was clipped by 4 bases and J by 4 bases; unmatched bases: 7. For the CDR3, the DNA is TGCAGTGCTAATCTTGGACTAGCGGTGTACAATGAGCAGTTCTTC. This sequence encodes CSANLGLAVYNEQFF.

This clonotype occurred a few times. The V gene is TRBV13, the J gene TRBJ1-6, with no clear D. CDR3 length: 16 residues. The germline V gene encodes CDR1 PRHDT and CDR2 FYEKMQ (reference sequence). The ends were cut back, 2 bases at V and 0 bases at J, with 8 bases in the middle. DNA of the CDR3: TGTGCCAGCAGCTTAAGTGAGAGCTCCTATAATTCACCCCTCCACTTT. Residues: CASSLSESSYNSPLHF.

The gene calls are TRBV6-1 and TRBJ2-1, with TRBD2 matching over 8 bases. V dropped 6 bases and J dropped 6; count of bases not matched to a gene: 13. CDR3 length equals 16 residues. Germline V gene sequence: CDR1 MNHNS, CDR2 SASEGT. The chain's CDR3 is CASSLYRGLAVNEQFF. For the CDR3, the DNA is TGTGCCAGCAGCCTCTACAGAGGACTAGCAGTCAATGAGCAGTTCTTC.

Concerning this clonotype itself: A junction end diverges from the germline sequence, so it may reflect a read error. The rearrangement joins TRBV7-9 to TRBJ2-1; no clear D gene. Germline lookup yields CDR1 SEHNR and CDR2 FQNEAQ (reference sequence). The CDR3 is 15 residues long. The CDR3 loop is CASSHPSLSYNEQSF. The DNA for the CDR3 is TGTGCCAGCAGCCATCCAAGCCTCTCCTACAATGAGCAGTCCTTC.

This chain uses TRBV3-1 with TRBJ1-3; 9 nucleotides agree with TRBD1. The CDR3 sequence is 15 residues long. J was trimmed by 5 bases and V by 5 bases; bases with no gene match: 7. Germline lookup yields CDR1 LGHDT and CDR2 YNNKEL (reference sequence). The CDR3 protein is CASSGDRVERNTIYF. The CDR3 DNA reads TGTGCCAGCAGCGGGGACAGGGTGGAACGAAACACCATATATTTT.

This clonotype has at least ten counts. The chain couples TRBV7-3 to TRBJ2-2; 7 bases line up with TRBD1. CDR3 size: 15 residues. V lost 6 bases, J lost 4 bases, and 8 bases stayed unmatched. Germline CDR1 SGHTA, CDR2 FQGTGA. The CDR3 loop is CASSPTGSGTGELFF. DNA for the CDR3: TGTGCCAGCAGTCCGACAGGGTCCGGCACCGGGGAGCTGTTTTTT.

This clonotype was observed many times. This rearrangement joins TRBV5-1 to TRBJ1-5; D is possibly TRBD1 (6 bases). Trimming left V 5 bases short and J 6 bases short, with 12 bases between. The CDR3 has 13 amino acids. Looked up from germline, CDR1 is SGHRS and CDR2 is YFSETQ. CDR3 nucleotide sequence: TGCGCCAGCAGTAAGACAGGACTTCAGCCCCAGCATTTT. Residues: CASSKTGLQPQHF.

This clonotype has just a few counts. The chain has TRBV6-5 and TRBJ1-1, with 7 bases lining up with TRBD1. The CDR3 sequence is 14 residues long. Germline trimming cut 4 bases from V and 5 bases from J; bases unmatched to any gene: 7. Germline lookup yields CDR1 MNHEY and CDR2 SVGAGI. This chain's CDR3 is CASSLTGRETEAFF. CDR3 in DNA: TGTGCCAGCAGTTTGACAGGGAGGGAAACTGAAGCTTTCTTT.

Many counts were recorded for this clonotype. The V and J genes are TRBV7-2 and TRBJ2-2, with TRBD2 identical over 8 bases. The CDR3 totals 16 residues. After removal of 3 bases from V and 6 bases from J, the junction contained 9 bases not matched to a gene. Germline loops: CDR1 SGHTA, CDR2 FQGNSA. This chain's CDR3 is CASSFTGTRYPGELFF. The CDR3, as DNA: TGTGCCAGCAGCTTTACTGGGACTAGATATCCCGGGGAGCTGTTTTTT.

This clonotype was picked up a small number of times. CDR3: CASTHMGGATEAFF. CDR3 bases: TGTGCCAGTACTCACATGGGGGGGGCCACTGAAGCTTTCTTT. The rearrangement uses TRBV19 and TRBJ1-1, with D possibly being TRBD1 (6 bases). Trimming removed 7 bases at V and 4 bases at J, with 16 bases between. CDR3 length: 14 amino acids. Germline V lookup: CDR1 LNHDA, CDR2 SQIVND (reference sequence).

This clonotype showed up just a few times. The chain employs TRBV13 and TRBJ2-4, with 8 bases that match TRBD2. V was pared by 1 base and J by 2 bases, with 7 bases of the junction left unmatched. The germline gives CDR1 PRHDT, CDR2 FYEKMQ (reference sequence). The CDR3 covers 17 residues. The chain's CDR3 is CASSLASLAGPKNIQYF. CDR3 in DNA: TGTGCCAGCAGCTTAGCTAGCCTAGCGGGCCCCAAAAACATTCAGTACTTC.

This clonotype has at least ten counts. V usage is TRBV19 and J usage is TRBJ2-1; D is possibly TRBD1 (6 bases). Deletions cut 9 bases from V and 9 bases from J, with 18 bases between. The CDR3 sequence is 13 residues long. Germline CDR1 and CDR2: LNHDA and SQIVND (reference sequence). The CDR3 region has the DNA TGTGCCAGCCAATACCTACAGGGAACTGAGCAGTTCTTC. Protein product: CASQYLQGTEQFF.

V and J are TRBV20-1 and TRBJ1-6, with TRBD1 as a possible D gene (5 bases). Trimming took 3 bases from V and 4 from J, leaving 10 bases between them. This CDR3 is built from 14 residues. Germline assignment: CDR1 DFQATT and CDR2 SNEGSKA (reference sequence). The CDR3 region has the DNA TGCAGTGCTAGGTGGGGCGATTATAATTCACCCCTCCACTTT. It encodes CSARWGDYNSPLHF.

This clonotype appeared many times. The rearrangement links TRBV11-3 to TRBJ2-1; 10 bases fit TRBD2. This CDR3 is built from 15 residues. Germline V gene lookup returns CDR1 SGHNT and CDR2 YENEEA. V lost 3 bases to trimming and J lost 7 bases; unmatched junction nucleotides: 6. The CDR3 DNA sequence: TGTGCCAGCAGCTTTAGGGCTAGCGGGAGAAATGAGCAGTTCTTC. Protein sequence: CASSFRASGRNEQFF.

Comment on this clonotype: As the CDR3 is not closed by the conserved phenylalanine or tryptophan, this likely results from a read error. The chain carries TRBV24-1 and TRBJ2-1; TRBD1 is a possible D gene (5 bases). Per germline, CDR1 KGHDR and CDR2 SFDVKD. The length of the CDR3 is 15 residues. Trimming took off 3 bases at V and 5 bases at J, with 13 bases between the two ends. CDR3 protein: CATSDVGLDNNEQFL. CDR3 coding DNA: TGTGCCACCAGTGATGTCGGGCTGGACAACAATGAGCAGTTCCTC.

There are many counts of this clonotype. The chain links TRBV5-1 to TRBJ2-3, with D unresolved. The germline CDR1 and CDR2 sequences are SGHRS and YFSETQ. The CDR3 has 13 amino acids. Trimming took 0 bases from V and 5 from J, leaving 7 bases between them. The CDR3 DNA is TGCGCCAGCAGCTTGGTGATCGGAGATACGCAGTATTTT. It translates to CASSLVIGDTQYF. The full variable domain, with the rest looked up from reference TRBV5-1 and TRBJ2-3, is KAGVTQTPRYLIKTRGQQVTLSCSPISGHRSVSWYQQTPGQGLQFLFEYFSETQRNKGNFPGRFSGRQFSNSRSEMNVSTLELGDSALYLCASSLVIGDTQYFGPGTRLTVL.